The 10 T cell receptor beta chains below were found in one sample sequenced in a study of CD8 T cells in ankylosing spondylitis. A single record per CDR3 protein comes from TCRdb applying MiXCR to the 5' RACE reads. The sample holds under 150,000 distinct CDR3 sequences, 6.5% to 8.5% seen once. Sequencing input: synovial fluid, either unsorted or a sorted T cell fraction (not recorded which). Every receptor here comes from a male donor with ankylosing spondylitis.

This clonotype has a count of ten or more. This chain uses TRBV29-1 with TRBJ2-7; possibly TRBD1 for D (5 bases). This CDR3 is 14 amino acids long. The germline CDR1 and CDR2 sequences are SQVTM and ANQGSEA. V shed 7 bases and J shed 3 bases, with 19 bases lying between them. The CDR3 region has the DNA TGCAGCGCAAAGCGCCAGGGCGGAGACTACGAGCAGTACTTC. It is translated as CSAKRQGGDYEQYF.

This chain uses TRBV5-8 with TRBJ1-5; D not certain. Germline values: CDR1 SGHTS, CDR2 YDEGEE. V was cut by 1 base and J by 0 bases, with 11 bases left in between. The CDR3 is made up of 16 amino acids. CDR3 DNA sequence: TGTGCCAGCAGCTTGATGGTGGAGAATAGCAATCAGCCCCAGCATTTT. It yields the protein CASSLMVENSNQPQHF.

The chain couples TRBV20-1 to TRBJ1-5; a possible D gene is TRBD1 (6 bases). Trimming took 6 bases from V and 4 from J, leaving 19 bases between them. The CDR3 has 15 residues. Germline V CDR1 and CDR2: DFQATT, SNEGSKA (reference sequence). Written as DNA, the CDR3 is TGCAGTGCCCGGAAGTTGGCAGGGACAAATCAGCCCCAGCATTTT. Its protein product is CSARKLAGTNQPQHF.

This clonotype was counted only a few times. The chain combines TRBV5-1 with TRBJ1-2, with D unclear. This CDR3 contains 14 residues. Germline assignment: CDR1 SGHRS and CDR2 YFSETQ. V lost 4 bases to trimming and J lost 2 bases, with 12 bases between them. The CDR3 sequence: CASSGQPANYGYTF. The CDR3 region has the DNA TGCGCCAGCAGCGGGCAGCCGGCAAACTATGGCTACACCTTC.

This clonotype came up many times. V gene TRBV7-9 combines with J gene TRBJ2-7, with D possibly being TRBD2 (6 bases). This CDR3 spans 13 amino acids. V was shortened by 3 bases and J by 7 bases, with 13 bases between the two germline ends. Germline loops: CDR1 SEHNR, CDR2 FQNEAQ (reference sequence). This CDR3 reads CASSFAGRGEQYF. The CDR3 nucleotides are TGTGCCAGCAGCTTCGCGGGGCGCGGGGAGCAGTACTTC. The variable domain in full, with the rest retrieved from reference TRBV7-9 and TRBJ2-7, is DTGVSQNPRHKITKRGQNVTFRCDPISEHNRLYWYRQTLGQGPEFLTYFQNEAQLEKSRLLSDRFSAERPKGSFSTLEIQRTEQGDSAMYLCASSFAGRGEQYFGPGTRLTVT.

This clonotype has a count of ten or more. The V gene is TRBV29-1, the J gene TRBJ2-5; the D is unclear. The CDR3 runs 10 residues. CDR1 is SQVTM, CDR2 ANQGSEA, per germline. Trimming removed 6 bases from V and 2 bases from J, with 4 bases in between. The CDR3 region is CSVGQETQYF. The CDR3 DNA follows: TGCAGCGTGGGGCAAGAGACCCAGTACTTC.

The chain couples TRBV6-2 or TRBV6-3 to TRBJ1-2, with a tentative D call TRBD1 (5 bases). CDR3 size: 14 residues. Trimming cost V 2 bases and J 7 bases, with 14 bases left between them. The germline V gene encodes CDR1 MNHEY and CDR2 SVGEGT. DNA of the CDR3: TGTGCCAGCAGTTACGAGGGGCCGACTAGTGGCTACACCTTC. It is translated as CASSYEGPTSGYTF.

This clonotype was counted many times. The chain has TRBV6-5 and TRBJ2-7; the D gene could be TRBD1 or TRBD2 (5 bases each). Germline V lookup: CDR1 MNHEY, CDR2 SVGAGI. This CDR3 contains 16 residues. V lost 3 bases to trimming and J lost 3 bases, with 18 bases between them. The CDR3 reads CASSYGADTRYYEQYF. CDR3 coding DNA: TGTGCCAGCAGTTATGGAGCGGACACCCGCTACTACGAGCAGTACTTC.

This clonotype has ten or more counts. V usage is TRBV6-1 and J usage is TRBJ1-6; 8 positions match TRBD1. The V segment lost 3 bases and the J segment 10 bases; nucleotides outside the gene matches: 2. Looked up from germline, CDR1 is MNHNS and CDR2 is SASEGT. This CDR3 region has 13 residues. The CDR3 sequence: CASSDDRGSPLHF. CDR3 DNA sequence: TGTGCCAGCAGTGACGACAGGGGATCACCCCTCCACTTT.

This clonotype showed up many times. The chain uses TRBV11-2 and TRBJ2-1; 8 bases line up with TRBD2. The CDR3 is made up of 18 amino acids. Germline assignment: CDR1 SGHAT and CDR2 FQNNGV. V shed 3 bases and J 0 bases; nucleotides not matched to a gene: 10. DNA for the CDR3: TGTGCCAGCAGCTTTGGGGGCGGGGGGCCGAGCTCCTACAATGAGCAGTTCTTC. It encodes CASSFGGGGPSSYNEQFF.